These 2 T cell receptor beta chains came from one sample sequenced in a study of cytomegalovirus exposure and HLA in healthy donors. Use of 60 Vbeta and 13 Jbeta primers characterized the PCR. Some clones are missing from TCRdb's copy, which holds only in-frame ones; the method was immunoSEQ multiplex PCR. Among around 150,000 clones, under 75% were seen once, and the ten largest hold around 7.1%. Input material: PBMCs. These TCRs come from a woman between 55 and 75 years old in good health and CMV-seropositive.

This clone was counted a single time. Here the CDR3 DNA reads TGCGCCAGCAGCTTGGTTACAGGGGTGAACACCGGGGAGCTGTTTTTT. Translated, it gives CASSLVTGVNTGELFF. The chain links TRBV5-1 to TRBJ2-2; the match to TRBD1 covers 7 bases. This CDR3 spans 16 amino acids. Germline CDR1 reads SGHRS; CDR2 reads YFSETQ. J lost 1 base, V lost 0 bases, and 3 bases had no gene match.

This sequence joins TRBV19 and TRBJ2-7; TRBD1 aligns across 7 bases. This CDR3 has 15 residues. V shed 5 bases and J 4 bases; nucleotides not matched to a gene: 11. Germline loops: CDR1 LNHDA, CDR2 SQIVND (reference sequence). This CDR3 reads CASSPARTGQYEQYF. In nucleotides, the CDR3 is TGTGCCAGTAGTCCAGCACGGACAGGCCAATACGAGCAGTACTTC.